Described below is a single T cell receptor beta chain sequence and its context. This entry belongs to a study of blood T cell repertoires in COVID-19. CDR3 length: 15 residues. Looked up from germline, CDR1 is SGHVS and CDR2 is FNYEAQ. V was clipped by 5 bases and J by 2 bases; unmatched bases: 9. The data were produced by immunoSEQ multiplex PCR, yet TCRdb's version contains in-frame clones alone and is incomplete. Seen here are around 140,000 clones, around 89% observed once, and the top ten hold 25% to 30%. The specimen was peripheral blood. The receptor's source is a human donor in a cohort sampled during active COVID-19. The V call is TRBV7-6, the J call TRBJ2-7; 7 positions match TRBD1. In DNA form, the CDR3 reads TGTGCCAGCAGCAAAGGCCCGGGACAGACCTACGAGCAGTACTTC. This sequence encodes CASSKGPGQTYEQYF.